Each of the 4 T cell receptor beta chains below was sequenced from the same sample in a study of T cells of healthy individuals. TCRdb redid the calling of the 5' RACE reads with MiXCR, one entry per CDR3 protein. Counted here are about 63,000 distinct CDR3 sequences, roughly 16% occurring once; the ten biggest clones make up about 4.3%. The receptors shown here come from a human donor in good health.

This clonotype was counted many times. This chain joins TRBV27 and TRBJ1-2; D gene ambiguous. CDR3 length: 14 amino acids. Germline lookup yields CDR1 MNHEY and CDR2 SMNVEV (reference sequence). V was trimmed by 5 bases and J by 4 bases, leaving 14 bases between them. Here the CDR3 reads CASSPQQPGYGYTF. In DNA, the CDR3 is TGTGCCAGCAGTCCCCAGCAACCGGGCTATGGCTACACCTTC.

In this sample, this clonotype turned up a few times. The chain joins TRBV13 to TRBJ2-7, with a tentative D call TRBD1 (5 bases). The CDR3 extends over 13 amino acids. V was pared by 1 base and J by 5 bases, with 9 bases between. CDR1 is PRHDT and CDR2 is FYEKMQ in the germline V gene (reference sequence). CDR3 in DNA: TGTGCCAGCAGCTTAGAGTCAGGGAACGAGCAGTACTTC. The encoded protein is CASSLESGNEQYF.

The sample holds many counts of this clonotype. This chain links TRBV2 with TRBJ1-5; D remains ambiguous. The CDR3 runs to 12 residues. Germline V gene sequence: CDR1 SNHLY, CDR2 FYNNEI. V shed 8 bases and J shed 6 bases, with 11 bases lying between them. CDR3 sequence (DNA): TGTGCCAGCCGGGCCACGGGTCAGCCCCAGCATTTT. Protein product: CASRATGQPQHF.

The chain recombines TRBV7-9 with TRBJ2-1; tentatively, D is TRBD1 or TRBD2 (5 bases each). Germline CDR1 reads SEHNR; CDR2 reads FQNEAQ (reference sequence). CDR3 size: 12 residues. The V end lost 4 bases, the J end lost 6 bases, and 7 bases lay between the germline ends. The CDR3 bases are TGTGCCAGCAGCTGGGGGAGCAATGAGCAGTTCTTC. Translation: CASSWGSNEQFF.